There are a few counts of the clone carrying this TCR beta chain. Its target is not known. Gene and germline names: mouse. The CDR3 end falls 4 residues outside the read, so it is completed with the germline J gene. Germline V gene lookup returns CDR1 GKSSPN and CDR2 SITVG. The CDR3 runs 16 residues. V trimming: 0 bases; J trimming: 3 bases; junction bases outside the gene matches: 4. The data belong to a study of CD8+ T cells in alopecia areata. Looking at the study overall: Grafts of skin from C3H/HeJ donors aged about 6-13 months with spontaneous alopecia went to female C3H/HeJ mice aged roughly 7-10 weeks. Study-level results: For lesional scalp, especially alopecia totalis/universalis, clonality was higher than in normal scalp. Scalp samples also yield sequences of resident alphabeta T cells from normal skin. Researchers reported that TCR sharing among patients proved less clear than in mice, possibly HLA-linked.

A sort of pooled cutaneous lymph node cells used CD4, CD8alpha, NKG2D, NKG2ACE and other stains. cDNA prepared by RNA extraction and subsequent reverse transcription served as the template for sequencing. The table came from immunoSEQ multiplex PCR; TCRdb's copy has only in-frame clones and leaves some out. The record shows approximately 300,000 clones for this sample, with no singletons present. The TCR sequence derives from a C3H/HeJ mouse with alopecia areata. For the strain, the MHC haplotype given is H2-k. Specimen: CD4+ T cells sorted from a lymph node. The rearrangement joins TRBV31 to TRBJ2-1; 11 bases are shared with TRBD2. This CDR3 is CAWSLGLGGIYAEQFF. Incomplete CDR3 DNA: TGTGCCTGGAGTCTAGGACTGGGGGGTATCTATGCT.